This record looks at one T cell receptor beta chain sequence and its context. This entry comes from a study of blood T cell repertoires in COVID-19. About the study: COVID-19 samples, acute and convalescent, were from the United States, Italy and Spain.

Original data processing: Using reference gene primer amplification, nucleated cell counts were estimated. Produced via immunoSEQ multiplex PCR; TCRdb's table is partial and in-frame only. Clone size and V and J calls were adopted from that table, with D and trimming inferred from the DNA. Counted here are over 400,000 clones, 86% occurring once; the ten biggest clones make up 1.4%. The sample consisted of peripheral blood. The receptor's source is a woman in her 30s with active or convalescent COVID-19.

Written as DNA, the CDR3 is TGTGCCAGCAAGGGGGCCTCTGGAAACACCATATATTTT. This translates into CASKGASGNTIYF. The J gene is TRBJ1-3, the V gene TRBV2, with TRBD1 identical over 7 bases. The J segment lost 0 bases and the V segment lost 7 bases, leaving 0 bases of the junction unmatched. Germline V lookup: CDR1 SNHLY, CDR2 FYNNEI. This CDR3 has 13 amino acids.